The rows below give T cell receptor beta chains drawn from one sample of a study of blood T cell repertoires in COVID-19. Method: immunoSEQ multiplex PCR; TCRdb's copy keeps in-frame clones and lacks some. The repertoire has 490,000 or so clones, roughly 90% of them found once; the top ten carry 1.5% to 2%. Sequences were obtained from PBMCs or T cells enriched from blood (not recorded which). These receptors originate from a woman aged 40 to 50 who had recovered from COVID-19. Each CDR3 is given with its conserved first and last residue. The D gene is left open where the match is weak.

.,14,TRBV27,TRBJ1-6,TGTGCCAGCAGTTTAGTAGTTTATAATTCACCCCTCCACTTT,CASSLVVYNSPLHF
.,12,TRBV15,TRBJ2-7,TGTGCCACCAGCAGTGACTGGATCGAGCAGTACTTC,CATSSDWIEQYF
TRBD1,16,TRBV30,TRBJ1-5,TGTGCCTGGAGTGCAACCGGGACAGGGGGCAATCAGCCCCAGCATTTT,CAWSATGTGGNQPQHF
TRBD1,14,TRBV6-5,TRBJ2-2,TGTGCCAGCAGACAGGGGGTAGGGACCGGGGAGCTGTTTTTT,CASRQGVGTGELFF
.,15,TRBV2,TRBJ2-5,TGTGCCAGCAGTCCCCAAAGACAGTCTCTCGAGACCCAGTACTTC,CASSPQRQSLETQYF
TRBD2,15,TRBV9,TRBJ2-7,TGTGCCAGCACCCCCGGGGGGGGCGCCCTCTACGAGCAGTACTTC,CASTPGGGALYEQYF
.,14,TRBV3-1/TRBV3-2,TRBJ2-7,TGTGCCAGCAGCCGGCGGACAGCGTCCTACGAGCAGTACTTC,CASSRRTASYEQYF
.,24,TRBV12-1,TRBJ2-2,.,CASSFASGSSGRTSDYSNTGELFF
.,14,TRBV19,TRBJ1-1,TGTGCCAGTAGCATACAGGGTACGAGCACTGAAGCTTTCTTT,CASSIQGTSTEAFF
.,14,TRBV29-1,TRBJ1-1,TGCAGCGTTCTCCCCAAACTCAACACTAAGGAAGCTTTCTTT,CSVLPKLNTKEAFF
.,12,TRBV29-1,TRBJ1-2,TGCAGCGTTGGTCTCCAGGGAGGTGGCTACACCTTC,CSVGLQGGGYTF
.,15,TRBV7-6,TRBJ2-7,TGTGCCAGCAGCTTAGCGCAGGGGTTAGCCTACGAGCAGTACTTC,CASSLAQGLAYEQYF
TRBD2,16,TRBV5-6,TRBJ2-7,TGTGCCAGCAGCTTGGGCCTAGCGGGAGAATCCTACGAGCAGTACTTC,CASSLGLAGESYEQYF
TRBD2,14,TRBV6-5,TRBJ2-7,TGTGCCAGCAGATCTAGCGGGAGCGCCTACGAGCAGTACTTC,CASRSSGSAYEQYF
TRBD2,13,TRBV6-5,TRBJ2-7,TGTGCCAGCAGTTCTCCTGTAGCGGGGGGACAGTACTTC,CASSSPVAGGQYF
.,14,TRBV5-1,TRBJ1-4,TGCGCCAGCAGCTTGGGGGGCCACAATGAAAAACTGTTTTTT,CASSLGGHNEKLFF
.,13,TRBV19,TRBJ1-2,TGTGCCAGTAACCTCGGAGGCAACTATGGCTACACCTTC,CASNLGGNYGYTF